This TCR beta chain originates from a study of tumor-infiltrating lymphocytes in primary liver carcinoma. About the research overall: Ranging in age from 30 to 69 years, the patients were men and women.

Scientists recovered RNA and DNA together from roughly 21-30 mg of unsorted bulk tissue. Note on this clonotype: Its matching antigen is unknown. The junction does not match germline at one end; this may be a read error.

Germline values: CDR1 MGHRA, CDR2 YSYEKL. The CDR3 contains 12 residues. Findings and caveats of the study: Tumor region pairs shared more overlap than did tumor-adjacent and tumor-blood pairs.

Priming with a constant-region primer yielded TCR beta cDNA from about 500 ng total RNA. Libraries of TCR beta came from three nested multiplex PCR rounds with slightly modified ARM-PCR. TRBV1-TRBV30 forward primers paired with a C-beta reverse primer were used in the first two PCR rounds, which ran roughly 9 cycles each. TCRdb reprocessed the multiplex PCR reads with MiXCR, giving one entry per CDR3 protein. The sample yields 75,000 to 80,000 distinct CDR3 sequences, roughly 71% seen once. V gene TRBV4-1 combines with J gene TRBJ2-5; D is undetermined. This sequence originates from a man between 40 and 49 years old with primary liver carcinoma and hepatitis B virus infection. Source material: tumor-adjacent normal liver tissue. CDR3 in amino acids: CVSSPEQETQYF. The CDR3 coding sequence is TGCGTCAGCAGTCCCGAACAAGAGACACAGTACTTC.